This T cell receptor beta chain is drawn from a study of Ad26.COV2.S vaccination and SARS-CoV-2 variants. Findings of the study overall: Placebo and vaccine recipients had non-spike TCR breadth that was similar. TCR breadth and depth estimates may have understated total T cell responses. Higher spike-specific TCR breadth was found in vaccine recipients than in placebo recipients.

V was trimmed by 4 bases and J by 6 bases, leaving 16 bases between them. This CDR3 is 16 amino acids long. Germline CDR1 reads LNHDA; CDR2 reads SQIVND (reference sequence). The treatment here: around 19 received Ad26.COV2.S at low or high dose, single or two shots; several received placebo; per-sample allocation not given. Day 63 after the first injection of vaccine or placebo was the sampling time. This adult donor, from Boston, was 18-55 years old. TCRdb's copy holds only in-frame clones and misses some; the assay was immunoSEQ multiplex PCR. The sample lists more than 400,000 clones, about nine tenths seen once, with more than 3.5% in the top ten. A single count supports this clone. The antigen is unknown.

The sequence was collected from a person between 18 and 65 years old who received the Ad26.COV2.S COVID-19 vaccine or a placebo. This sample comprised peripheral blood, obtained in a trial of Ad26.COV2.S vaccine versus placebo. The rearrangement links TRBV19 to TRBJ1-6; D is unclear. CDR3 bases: TGTGCCAGTAGTACCGACAAGGCGATCTCTAATTCACCCCTCCACTTT. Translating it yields CASSTDKAISNSPLHF.